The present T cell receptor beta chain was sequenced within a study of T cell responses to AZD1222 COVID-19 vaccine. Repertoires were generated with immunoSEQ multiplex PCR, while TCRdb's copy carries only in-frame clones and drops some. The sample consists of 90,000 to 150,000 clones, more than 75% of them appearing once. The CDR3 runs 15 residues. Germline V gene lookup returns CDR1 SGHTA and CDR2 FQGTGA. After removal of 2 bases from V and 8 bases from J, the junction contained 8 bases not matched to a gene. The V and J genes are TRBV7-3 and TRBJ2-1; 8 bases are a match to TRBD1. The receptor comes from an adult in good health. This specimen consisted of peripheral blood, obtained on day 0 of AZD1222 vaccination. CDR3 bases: TGTGCCAGCAGCTTATTCGGACAGGGTCTCGATGAGCAGTTCTTC. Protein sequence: CASSLFGQGLDEQFF. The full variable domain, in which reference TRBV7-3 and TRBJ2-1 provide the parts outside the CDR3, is GAGVSQTPSNKVTEKGKYVELRCDPISGHTALYWYRQSLGQGPEFLIYFQGTGAADDSGLPNDRFFAVRPEGSVSTLKIQRTERGDSAVYLCASSLFGQGLDEQFFGPGTRLTVL.